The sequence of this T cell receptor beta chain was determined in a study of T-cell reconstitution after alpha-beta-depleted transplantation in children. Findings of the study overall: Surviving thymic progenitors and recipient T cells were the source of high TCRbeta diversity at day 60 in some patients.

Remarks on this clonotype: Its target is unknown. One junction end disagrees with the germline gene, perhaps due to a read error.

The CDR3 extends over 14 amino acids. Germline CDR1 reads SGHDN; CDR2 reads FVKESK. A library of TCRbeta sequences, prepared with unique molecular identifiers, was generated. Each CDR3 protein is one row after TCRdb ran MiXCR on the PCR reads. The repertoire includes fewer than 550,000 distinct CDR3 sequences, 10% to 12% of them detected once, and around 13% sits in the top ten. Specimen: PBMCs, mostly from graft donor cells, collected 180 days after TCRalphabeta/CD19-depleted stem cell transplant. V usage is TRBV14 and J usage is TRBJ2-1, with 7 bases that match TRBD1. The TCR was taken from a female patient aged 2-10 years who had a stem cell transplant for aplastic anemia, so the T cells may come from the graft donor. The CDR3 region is CASSQEGTATSQVF. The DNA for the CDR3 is TGTGCCAGCAGCCAAGAGGGGACAGCCACAAGCCAGGTCTTC.